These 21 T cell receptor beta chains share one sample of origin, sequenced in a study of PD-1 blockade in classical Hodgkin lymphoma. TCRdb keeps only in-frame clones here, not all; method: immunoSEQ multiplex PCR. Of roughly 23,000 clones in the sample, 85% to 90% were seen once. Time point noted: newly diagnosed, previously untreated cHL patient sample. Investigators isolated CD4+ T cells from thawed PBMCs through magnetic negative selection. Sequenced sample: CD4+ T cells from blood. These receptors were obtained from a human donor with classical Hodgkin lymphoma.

The CDR3 DNA follows: TGTGCCAGTAGTATAAGGGGGAACACTGAAGCTTTCTTT. Translation gives CASSIRGNTEAFF. The chain is built from TRBV19 and TRBJ1-1, with D possibly TRBD1 on 5 matching bases. The CDR3 spans 13 residues. Trimming pared 2 bases from V and 1 base from J, leaving 5 bases between. Germline V gene sequence: CDR1 LNHDA, CDR2 SQIVND (reference sequence). The complete variable domain, with remaining parts taken from reference TRBV19 and TRBJ1-1, reads DGGITQSPKYLFRKEGQNVTLSCEQNLNHDAMYWYRQDPGQGLRLIYYSQIVNDFQKGDIAEGYSVSREKKESFPLTVTSAQKNPTAFYLCASSIRGNTEAFFGQGTRLTVV.

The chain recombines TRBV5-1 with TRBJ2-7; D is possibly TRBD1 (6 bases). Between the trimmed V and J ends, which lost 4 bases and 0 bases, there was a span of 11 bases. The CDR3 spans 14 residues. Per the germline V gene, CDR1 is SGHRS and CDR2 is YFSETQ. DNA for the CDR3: TGCGCCAGCAGCCCGGACAGCCACTCCTACGAGCAGTACTTC. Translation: CASSPDSHSYEQYF.

CDR3 protein: CASSPRINEKLFF. The CDR3 coding sequence is TGTGCCAGCAGCCCCCGAATTAATGAAAAACTGTTTTTT. The chain joins TRBV7-9 to TRBJ1-4; D gene ambiguous. The germline gives CDR1 SEHNR, CDR2 FQNEAQ (reference sequence). CDR3 length equals 13 residues. Trimming stripped 5 bases from V and 4 bases from J, with 8 bases between.

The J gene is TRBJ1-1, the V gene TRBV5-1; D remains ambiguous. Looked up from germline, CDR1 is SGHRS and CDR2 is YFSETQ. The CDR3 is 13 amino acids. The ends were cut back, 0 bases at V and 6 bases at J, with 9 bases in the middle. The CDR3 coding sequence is TGCGCCAGCAGCTTGGCGCCACCGGCTGAAGCTTTCTTT. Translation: CASSLAPPAEAFF. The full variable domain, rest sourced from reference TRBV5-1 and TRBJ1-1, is KAGVTQTPRYLIKTRGQQVTLSCSPISGHRSVSWYQQTPGQGLQFLFEYFSETQRNKGNFPGRFSGRQFSNSRSEMNVSTLELGDSALYLCASSLAPPAEAFFGQGTRLTVV.

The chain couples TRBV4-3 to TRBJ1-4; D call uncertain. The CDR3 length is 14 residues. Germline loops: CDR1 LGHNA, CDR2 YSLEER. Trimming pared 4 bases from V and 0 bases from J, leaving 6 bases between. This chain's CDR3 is CASSRKATNEKLFF. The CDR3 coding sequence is TGCGCCAGCAGCCGTAAAGCAACTAATGAAAAACTGTTTTTT.

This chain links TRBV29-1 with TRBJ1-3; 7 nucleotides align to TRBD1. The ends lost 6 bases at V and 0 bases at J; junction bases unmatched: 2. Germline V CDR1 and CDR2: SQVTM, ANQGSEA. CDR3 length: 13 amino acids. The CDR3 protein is CSVGDSSGNTIYF. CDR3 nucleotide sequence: TGCAGCGTGGGGGACAGCTCTGGAAACACCATATATTTT.

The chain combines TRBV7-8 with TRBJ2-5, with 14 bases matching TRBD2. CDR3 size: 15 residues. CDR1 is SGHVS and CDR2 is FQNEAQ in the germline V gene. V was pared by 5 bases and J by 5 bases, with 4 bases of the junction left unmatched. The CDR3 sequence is CASSPWTSGGETQYF. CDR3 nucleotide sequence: TGTGCCAGCAGCCCCTGGACTAGCGGGGGGGAGACCCAGTACTTC. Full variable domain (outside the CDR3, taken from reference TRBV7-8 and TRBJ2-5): GAGVSQSPRYKVAKRGQDVALRCDPISGHVSLFWYQQALGQGPEFLTYFQNEAQLDKSGLPSDRFFAERPEGSVSTLKIQRTQQEDSAVYLCASSPWTSGGETQYFGPGTRLLVL.

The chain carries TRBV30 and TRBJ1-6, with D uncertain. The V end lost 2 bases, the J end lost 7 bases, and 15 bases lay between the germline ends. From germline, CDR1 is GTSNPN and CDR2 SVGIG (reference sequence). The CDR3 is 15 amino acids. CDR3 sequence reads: CAWSRAGGRNSPLHF. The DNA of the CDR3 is TGTGCCTGGAGTAGAGCTGGTGGAAGAAATTCACCCCTCCACTTT.

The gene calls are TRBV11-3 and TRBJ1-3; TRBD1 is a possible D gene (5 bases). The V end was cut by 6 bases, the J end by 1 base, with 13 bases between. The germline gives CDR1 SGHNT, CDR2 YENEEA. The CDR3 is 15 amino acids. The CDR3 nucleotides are TGTGCCAGCAGTTCGGGGCGGCGGTCTGGAAACACCATATATTTT. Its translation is CASSSGRRSGNTIYF.

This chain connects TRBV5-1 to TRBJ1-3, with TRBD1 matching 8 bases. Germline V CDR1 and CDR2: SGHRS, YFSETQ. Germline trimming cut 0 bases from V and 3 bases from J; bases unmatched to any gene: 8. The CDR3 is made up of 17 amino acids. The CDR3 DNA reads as TGCGCCAGCAGCTTGGACCCTAACAGGGGGAGTGGAAACACCATATATTTT. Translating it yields CASSLDPNRGSGNTIYF.

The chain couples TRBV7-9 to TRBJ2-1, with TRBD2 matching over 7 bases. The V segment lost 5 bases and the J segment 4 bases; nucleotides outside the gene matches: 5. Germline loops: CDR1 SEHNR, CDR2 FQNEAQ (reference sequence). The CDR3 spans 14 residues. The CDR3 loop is CASSPRAGYNEQFF. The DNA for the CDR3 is TGTGCCAGCAGCCCTCGAGCGGGATACAATGAGCAGTTCTTC.

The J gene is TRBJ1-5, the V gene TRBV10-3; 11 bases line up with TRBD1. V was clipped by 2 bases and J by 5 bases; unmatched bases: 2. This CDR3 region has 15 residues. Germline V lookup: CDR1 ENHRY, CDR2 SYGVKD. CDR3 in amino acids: CAISEVGQGDQPQHF. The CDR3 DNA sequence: TGTGCCATCAGTGAGGTGGGACAGGGGGATCAGCCCCAGCATTTT.

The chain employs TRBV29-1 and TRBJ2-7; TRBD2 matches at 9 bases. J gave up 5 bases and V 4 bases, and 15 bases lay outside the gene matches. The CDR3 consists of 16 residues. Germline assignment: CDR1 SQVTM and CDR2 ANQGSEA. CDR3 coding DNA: TGCAGCGTTGGCCCGCGGAGCGGGGGGATGAGGAACGAGCAGTACTTC. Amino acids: CSVGPRSGGMRNEQYF.

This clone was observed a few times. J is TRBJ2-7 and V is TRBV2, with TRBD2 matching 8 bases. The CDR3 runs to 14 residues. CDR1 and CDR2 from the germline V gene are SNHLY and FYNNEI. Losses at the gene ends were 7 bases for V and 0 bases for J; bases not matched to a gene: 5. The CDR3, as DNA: TGTGCCAGCACCTTAGCGGGAAGCTCCTACGAGCAGTACTTC. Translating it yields CASTLAGSSYEQYF. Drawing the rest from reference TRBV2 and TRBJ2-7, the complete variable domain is EPEVTQTPSHQVTQMGQEVILRCVPISNHLYFYWYRQILGQKVEFLVSFYNNEISEKSEIFDDQFSVERPDGSNFTLKIRSTKLEDSAMYFCASTLAGSSYEQYFGPGTRLTVT.

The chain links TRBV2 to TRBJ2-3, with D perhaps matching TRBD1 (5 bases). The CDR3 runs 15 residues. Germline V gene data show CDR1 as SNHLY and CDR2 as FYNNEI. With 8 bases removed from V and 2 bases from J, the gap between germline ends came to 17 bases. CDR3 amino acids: CASGVGRGSTDTQYF. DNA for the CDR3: TGTGCCAGCGGAGTGGGAAGGGGCTCCACAGATACGCAGTATTTT.

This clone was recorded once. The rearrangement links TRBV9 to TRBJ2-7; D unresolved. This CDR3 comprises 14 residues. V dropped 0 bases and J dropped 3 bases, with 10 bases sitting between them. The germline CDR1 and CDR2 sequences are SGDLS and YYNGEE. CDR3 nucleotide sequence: TGTGCCAGCAGCGTAGGGCTAAAGGGCTACGAGCAGTACTTC. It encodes CASSVGLKGYEQYF.

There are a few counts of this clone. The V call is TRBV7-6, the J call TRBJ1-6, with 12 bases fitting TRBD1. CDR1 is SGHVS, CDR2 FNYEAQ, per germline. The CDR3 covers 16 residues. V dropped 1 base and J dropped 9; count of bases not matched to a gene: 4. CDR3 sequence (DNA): TGTGCCAGCAGCTTAGGGGGACAGGGGGCTTTTTCACCCCTCCACTTT. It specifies CASSLGGQGAFSPLHF. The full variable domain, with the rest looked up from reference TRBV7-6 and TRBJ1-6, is GAGVSQSPRYKVTKRGQDVALRCDPISGHVSLYWYRQALGQGPEFLTYFNYEAQQDKSGLPNDRFSAERPEGSISTLTIQRTEQRDSAMYRCASSLGGQGAFSPLHFGNGTRLTVT.

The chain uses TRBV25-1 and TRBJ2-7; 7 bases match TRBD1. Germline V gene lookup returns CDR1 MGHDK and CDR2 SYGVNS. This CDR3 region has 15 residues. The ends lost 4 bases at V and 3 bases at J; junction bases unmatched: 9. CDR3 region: CASSAELGQVYEQYF. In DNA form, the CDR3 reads TGTGCCAGCAGTGCCGAATTAGGACAGGTCTACGAGCAGTACTTC.

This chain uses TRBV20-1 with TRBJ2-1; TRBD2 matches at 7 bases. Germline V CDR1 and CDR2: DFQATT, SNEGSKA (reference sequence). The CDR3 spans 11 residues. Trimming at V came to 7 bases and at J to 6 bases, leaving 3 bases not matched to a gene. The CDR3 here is CSVGGINEQFF. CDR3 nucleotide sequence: TGCAGTGTGGGGGGGATCAATGAGCAGTTCTTC.

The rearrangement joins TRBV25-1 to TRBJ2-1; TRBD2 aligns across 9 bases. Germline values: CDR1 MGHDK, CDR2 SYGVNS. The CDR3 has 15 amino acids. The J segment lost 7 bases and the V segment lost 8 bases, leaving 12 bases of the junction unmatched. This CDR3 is CASALAGRAQNEQFF. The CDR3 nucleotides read TGTGCCAGCGCGCTAGCGGGGAGGGCCCAGAATGAGCAGTTCTTC.

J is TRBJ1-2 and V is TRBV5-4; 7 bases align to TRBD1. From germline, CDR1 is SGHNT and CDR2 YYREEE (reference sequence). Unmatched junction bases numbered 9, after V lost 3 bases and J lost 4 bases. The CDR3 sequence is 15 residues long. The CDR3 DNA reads TGTGCCAGCAGCTCAGGGGGGGGTACCAGCTATGGCTACACCTTC. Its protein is CASSSGGGTSYGYTF.